The 24 T cell receptor beta chains given below trace back to one sample, sequenced in a study of OX40 agonist ivuxolimab in advanced cancers. Method: immunoSEQ multiplex PCR; TCRdb's copy keeps in-frame clones and lacks some. The table shows tens of thousands of clones, with approximately 83% occurring only once. Sequencing was performed on CD4+ or CD8+ T cells sorted from blood, taken in a trial of the OX40 agonist ivuxolimab. The receptors come from an adult with an advanced solid tumor such as melanoma, head and neck, liver or kidney cancer.

The chain joins TRBV6-5 to TRBJ1-2; TRBD1 agrees at 9 bases. From germline, CDR1 is MNHEY and CDR2 SVGAGI. The CDR3 spans 13 residues. After removal of 6 bases from V and 7 bases from J, the junction contained 6 bases not matched to a gene. The CDR3 DNA reads TGTGCCAGCAGCCGGGGACAGGGTATTGGCTACACCTTC. This gives the protein CASSRGQGIGYTF.

The V gene is TRBV11-2, the J gene TRBJ1-5; D remains ambiguous. V lost 1 base and J 7 bases, leaving 8 bases between the germline ends. This CDR3 contains 13 residues. Germline-derived CDR1 and CDR2 are SGHAT and FQNNGV. The chain's CDR3 is CASSLGRAQPQHF. CDR3 DNA: TGTGCCAGCAGCTTAGGTAGAGCCCAGCCCCAGCATTTT. Filled out from reference TRBV11-2 and TRBJ1-5, the complete variable domain reads EAGVAQSPRYKIIEKRQSVAFWCNPISGHATLYWYQQILGQGPKLLIQFQNNGVVDDSQLPKDRFSAERLKGVDSTLKIQPAKLEDSAVYLCASSLGRAQPQHFGDGTRLSIL.

This chain links TRBV5-1 with TRBJ2-2; TRBD1 agrees at 7 bases. V was pared by 3 bases and J by 4 bases, with 0 bases of the junction left unmatched. Germline values: CDR1 SGHRS, CDR2 YFSETQ. This CDR3 region has 13 residues. The CDR3: CASSSGGTGELFF. In nucleotides, the CDR3 is TGCGCCAGCAGCTCAGGGGGCACCGGGGAGCTGTTTTTT. Supplemented by reference TRBV5-1 and TRBJ2-2, the full variable domain reads KAGVTQTPRYLIKTRGQQVTLSCSPISGHRSVSWYQQTPGQGLQFLFEYFSETQRNKGNFPGRFSGRQFSNSRSEMNVSTLELGDSALYLCASSSGGTGELFFGEGSRLTVL.

The chain couples TRBV6-4 to TRBJ1-5, with D unresolved. V lost 2 bases and J lost 0, with 14 bases in between. Looked up from germline, CDR1 is MRHNA and CDR2 is SNTAGT. The CDR3 is made up of 17 amino acids. Here the CDR3 reads CASSDTFRQYSNQPQHF. For the CDR3, the DNA is TGTGCCAGCAGTGACACTTTCCGGCAGTATAGCAATCAGCCCCAGCATTTT.

The chain has TRBV6-6 and TRBJ1-1, with 9 bases identical to TRBD1. The CDR3 has 14 amino acids. CDR1 MNHNY and CDR2 SVGAGI come from the germline V gene (reference sequence). The junction had 6 bases not matched to a gene; V was cut back by 6 bases and J by 4 bases. For the CDR3, the DNA is TGTGCCAGCAGGCCCGAGACAGGGGGCACTGAAGCTTTCTTT. It encodes CASRPETGGTEAFF.

There are a few counts of this clone. The chain combines TRBV5-1 with TRBJ1-3; D is ambiguous. The ends were cut back, 6 bases at V and 0 bases at J, with 10 bases in the middle. The CDR3 consists of 14 residues. Germline values: CDR1 SGHRS, CDR2 YFSETQ. The CDR3 DNA is TGCGCCAGCAAGGTGGGCGTCTCTGGAAACACCATATATTTT. Its translation: CASKVGVSGNTIYF. Filled out from reference TRBV5-1 and TRBJ1-3, the complete variable domain reads KAGVTQTPRYLIKTRGQQVTLSCSPISGHRSVSWYQQTPGQGLQFLFEYFSETQRNKGNFPGRFSGRQFSNSRSEMNVSTLELGDSALYLCASKVGVSGNTIYFGEGSWLTVV.

The chain links TRBV16 to TRBJ2-1; D is unclear. The CDR3 covers 11 residues. The germline gives CDR1 KGHSY, CDR2 FQNENV. The germline V and J ends were trimmed by 4 bases and 8 bases, with 6 bases remaining between them. CDR3 region: CASSPLYEQFF. CDR3 sequence (DNA): TGTGCCAGCAGCCCCCTGTATGAGCAGTTCTTC.

V usage is TRBV6-5 and J usage is TRBJ2-5; possibly TRBD2 for D (6 bases). The germline V and J ends were trimmed by 11 bases and 1 base, with 8 bases remaining between them. This CDR3 has 11 residues. Germline CDR1 and CDR2: MNHEY and SVGAGI. CDR3 coding DNA: TGTGCCGCGGGACTCCAAGAGACCCAGTACTTC. It codes for CAAGLQETQYF.

The rearrangement joins TRBV6-5 to TRBJ1-2; D is undetermined. There are 15 residues in the CDR3. CDR1 and CDR2 from the germline V gene are MNHEY and SVGAGI. V was cut by 0 bases and J by 0 bases, with 8 bases left in between. CDR3 in amino acids: CASSYSFPSNYGYTF. CDR3 sequence (DNA): TGTGCCAGCAGTTACTCGTTTCCCTCTAACTATGGCTACACCTTC.

The chain uses TRBV30 and TRBJ2-6; tentatively, D is TRBD1 (6 bases). From germline, CDR1 is GTSNPN and CDR2 SVGIG (reference sequence). The CDR3 runs 18 residues. V was trimmed by 2 bases and J by 2 bases, leaving 19 bases between them. The CDR3 DNA sequence: TGTGCCTGGAGTACCGGGACATATTCCCATCCTGGGGCCAACGTCCTGACTTTC. It is translated as CAWSTGTYSHPGANVLTF.

The genes are TRBV14 and TRBJ2-1, with D perhaps being TRBD1 or TRBD2 (5 bases each). With 4 bases removed from V and 9 bases from J, the gap between germline ends came to 13 bases. This CDR3 contains 13 residues. The germline gives CDR1 SGHDN, CDR2 FVKESK. CDR3 bases: TGTGCCAGCAGCCTTCCGGGAAGGGGTGAGCAGTTCTTC. It codes for CASSLPGRGEQFF. The whole variable domain, filled in from reference TRBV14 and TRBJ2-1, reads EAGVTQFPSHSVIEKGQTVTLRCDPISGHDNLYWYRRVMGKEIKFLLHFVKESKQDESGMPNNRFLAERTGGTYSTLKVQPAELEDSGVYFCASSLPGRGEQFFGPGTRLTVL.

The rearrangement joins TRBV4-2 to TRBJ2-7; no clear D gene. The germline gives CDR1 LGHNA, CDR2 YNFKEQ. V lost 1 base and J lost 3, with 16 bases in between. The CDR3 is made up of 16 amino acids. This CDR3 is CASSQVSGGDYYEQYF. Written as DNA, the CDR3 is TGTGCCAGCAGCCAAGTCTCGGGTGGCGATTACTACGAGCAGTACTTC.

This clone came up a few times. The chain links TRBV18 to TRBJ2-5, with 7 bases lining up with TRBD2. V dropped 3 bases and J dropped 0; count of bases not matched to a gene: 7. Germline loops: CDR1 KGHSH, CDR2 LQKENI. The CDR3 is made up of 16 amino acids. The CDR3: CASSPGTTSYQETQYF. CDR3 in DNA: TGTGCCAGCTCACCCGGGACTACCTCGTACCAAGAGACCCAGTACTTC.

This clone was seen a single time. V usage is TRBV2 and J usage is TRBJ2-1; 10 bases fit TRBD1. Germline V gene sequence: CDR1 SNHLY, CDR2 FYNNEI. The CDR3 totals 14 residues. With V trimmed by 5 bases and J by 6 bases, 4 bases remained unmatched. CDR3 amino acids: CASSRDRGFNEQFF. The CDR3 DNA is TGTGCCAGCAGTCGGGACAGGGGTTTCAATGAGCAGTTCTTC.

CDR3: CASSLIRGTGPAFF. CDR3 nucleotides: TGTGCCAGCAGTTTAATTCGAGGAACAGGTCCAGCTTTCTTT. The chain uses TRBV28 and TRBJ1-1; D may be TRBD1 (5 bases). V gave up 2 bases and J gave up 10 bases, with 17 bases separating them. There are 14 residues in the CDR3. Germline CDR1 is MDHEN and CDR2 is SYDVKM. The full variable domain, its missing parts supplied by reference TRBV28 and TRBJ1-1, is DVKVTQSSRYLVKRTGEKVFLECVQDMDHENMFWYRQDPGLGLRLIYFSYDVKMKEKGDIPEGYSVSREKKERFSLILESASTNQTSMYLCASSLIRGTGPAFFGQGTRLTVV.

The J gene is TRBJ2-3, the V gene TRBV6-6; D unclear. V shed 9 bases and J shed 0 bases, with 7 bases lying between them. Germline CDR1 and CDR2: MNHNY and SVGAGI (reference sequence). CDR3 length: 12 residues. DNA of the CDR3: TGTGCCAGTTATACTAGCACAGATACGCAGTATTTT. Protein: CASYTSTDTQYF.

The table lists this clone with a count of one. V usage is TRBV14 and J usage is TRBJ1-1; a possible D gene is TRBD1 (5 bases). In germline, CDR1 is SGHDN, CDR2 FVKESK. The CDR3 loop spans 15 amino acids. V gave up 1 base and J gave up 3 bases, with 12 bases separating them. CDR3 nucleotides: TGTGCCAGCAGCCAAGGGATGGCCAGGGACACTGAAGCTTTCTTT. Translation gives CASSQGMARDTEAFF.

This CDR3 is CASSLGPGDTEAFF. The CDR3 nucleotides read TGTGCCAGCTCACTGGGACCTGGGGACACTGAAGCTTTCTTT. V and J are TRBV18 and TRBJ1-1; tentatively, D is TRBD1 (5 bases). The CDR3 runs 14 residues. Germline CDR1 and CDR2: KGHSH and LQKENI. V was cut by 4 bases and J by 3 bases, with 12 bases left in between.

V usage is TRBV29-1 and J usage is TRBJ2-7; 9 bases map to TRBD2. V lost 5 bases, J lost 0 bases, and 8 bases stayed unmatched. The CDR3 runs to 15 residues. The germline V gene has CDR1 SQVTM and CDR2 ANQGSEA. The CDR3 spells CSVYLTSGPSYEQYF. CDR3 nucleotide sequence: TGCAGCGTTTACCTGACTAGCGGCCCCTCCTACGAGCAGTACTTC.

The chain recombines TRBV6-5 with TRBJ1-3; D uncertain. This CDR3 comprises 14 residues. V lost 4 bases and J 0 bases, leaving 7 bases between the germline ends. Germline V gene data show CDR1 as MNHEY and CDR2 as SVGAGI. CDR3 nucleotide sequence: TGTGCCAGCAGTTTCGGCGACTCTGGAAACACCATATATTTT. The encoded protein is CASSFGDSGNTIYF.

Points on this clone: Its ends do not fully match the called genes, so a read error is possible. This chain links TRBV7-9 with TRBJ1-1, with 7 bases matching TRBD1. The CDR3 runs to 13 residues. Germline V gene lookup returns CDR1 SEHNR and CDR2 FQNEAQ (reference sequence). CDR3 protein: CASSLEPEGQASF. The CDR3 bases are TGTGCCAGCAGCTTAGAGCCGGAAGGACAGGCGAGCTTT.

The chain combines TRBV7-3 with TRBJ1-2; D not resolved. V gave up 2 bases and J gave up 2 bases, with 9 bases separating them. Germline V gives CDR1 SGHTA, CDR2 FQGTGA. CDR3 length: 14 residues. This CDR3 is CASSLVAGNYGYTF. CDR3 DNA: TGTGCCAGCAGCTTAGTGGCGGGAAACTATGGCTACACCTTC. The variable domain in full, completed from reference TRBV7-3 and TRBJ1-2, reads GAGVSQTPSNKVTEKGKYVELRCDPISGHTALYWYRQSLGQGPEFLIYFQGTGAADDSGLPNDRFFAVRPEGSVSTLKIQRTERGDSAVYLCASSLVAGNYGYTFGSGTRLTVV.

This rearrangement joins TRBV6-1 to TRBJ1-4; tentatively, D is TRBD1 (6 bases). V lost 2 bases and J lost 7, with 14 bases in between. The CDR3 totals 15 residues. CDR1 is MNHNS and CDR2 is SASEGT in the germline V gene. CDR3 loop: CASSELTQGGEKLFF. In nucleotides, the CDR3 is TGTGCCAGCAGTGAACTGACACAGGGTGGTGAAAAACTGTTTTTT.

V is TRBV27 and J is TRBJ1-6; D remains ambiguous. In germline, CDR1 is MNHEY, CDR2 SMNVEV (reference sequence). CDR3 length: 15 residues. The V gene lost 3 bases and the J gene lost 5 bases, with 11 bases spanning the gap. CDR3 DNA: TGTGCCAGCAGTTTGGAAGGAGCCAATAATTCACCCCTCCACTTT. Translating gives CASSLEGANNSPLHF.